These T cell receptor beta chains were read from a single sample in a study of blood T cell repertoires in COVID-19. Sequencing used immunoSEQ multiplex PCR; TCRdb keeps in-frame clones, though not all of them. Counted here are hundreds of thousands of clones, 75% to 90% occurring once; the ten biggest clones make up roughly 2.3%. The sample was PBMCs or T cells enriched from blood (not recorded which). The receptors shown here come from a young woman who had recovered from COVID-19. Both conserved end residues are part of each CDR3. The D gene is left open where the match is weak. Part of the rows lack a size; the others show once, few, many or a class for expanded clones.

CASSIPPAGRVEKLFF TGTGCCAGTAGTATTCCCCCCGCGGGGCGCGTTGAAAAACTGTTTTTT 16 TRBJ1-4 . . TRBV19
CASSISGNTEAFF TGCGCCAGCAGCATATCAGGGAACACTGAAGCTTTCTTT 13 TRBJ1-1 . . TRBV5-1
CASSLISSGVVDTQYF TGTGCCAGCAGTTTAATATCTAGCGGGGTTGTCGATACGCAGTATTTT 16 TRBJ2-3 TRBD2 . TRBV27
CASSTHTMRVDGYTF TGCGCCAGCAGCACCCATACCATGAGGGTCGATGGCTACACCTTC 15 TRBJ1-2 . . TRBV5-1
CASSARTPNTGELFF TGTGCCAGCAGCGCCCGGACACCTAACACCGGGGAGCTGTTTTTT 15 TRBJ2-2 . . TRBV9
CASSPEQGFLEAFF TGTGCCAGCTCACCAGAACAGGGTTTCCTTGAAGCTTTCTTT 14 TRBJ1-1 . . TRBV18
CAIRQSPNQPQHF TGTGCCATACGACAGTCCCCCAATCAGCCCCAGCATTTT 13 TRBJ1-5 . . TRBV28
CASSPAGEGNQPQHF TGTGCCAGCAGCCCCGCAGGGGAAGGCAATCAGCCCCAGCATTTT 15 TRBJ1-5 . . TRBV28
CASSFTGYEQYF TGCGCCAGCAGCTTTACAGGGTACGAGCAGTACTTC 12 TRBJ2-7 . few TRBV5-1
CASSPGGQSYEQYF TGCGCCAGCAGCCCCGGGGGACAGAGCTACGAGCAGTACTTC 14 TRBJ2-7 . . TRBV5-1
CASSLRLAGLSTDTQYF TGCGCCAGCAGCTTGAGACTAGCGGGGCTAAGCACAGATACGCAGTATTTT 17 TRBJ2-3 TRBD2 . TRBV5-1
CASRLDRGLETQYF TGTGCCAGCAGGCTCGACAGGGGGCTTGAGACCCAGTACTTC 14 TRBJ2-5 TRBD1 . TRBV6-5
CASSSTSGVTDTQYF TGTGCCAGCAGCTCGACTAGCGGGGTGACAGATACGCAGTATTTT 15 TRBJ2-3 TRBD2 . TRBV2
CASSYSGGISGYTF TGTGCCAGCAGTTACTCGGGAGGGATAAGCGGCTACACCTTC 14 TRBJ1-2 . . TRBV6-5
CAWSERDALHF TGTGCCTGGAGCGAGCGGGACGCCCTTCATTTT 11 TRBJ1-5 . once TRBV30
CATTSWGQGAFWYGYTF TGTGCCACCACCTCCTGGGGACAGGGGGCTTTTTGGTATGGCTACACCTTC 17 TRBJ1-2 TRBD1 . TRBV24-1
CASSQDEEYGYTF TGTGCCAGCAGCCAAGATGAGGAATATGGCTACACCTTC 13 TRBJ1-2 . . TRBV3-1/TRBV3-2
CASSEVSGVGYTF TGTGCCAGCAGTGAGGTTTCAGGGGTTGGCTACACCTTC 13 TRBJ1-2 . . TRBV6-1
CASRRGDNSPLHF TGTGCCAGTCGTCGGGGGGATAATTCACCCCTCCACTTT 13 TRBJ1-6 . . TRBV25-1
CASSLGRSGTGDTDTQYF TGTGCCAGCAGCTTGGGGCGATCCGGGACAGGGGACACAGATACGCAGTATTTT 18 TRBJ2-3 TRBD1 . TRBV7-9
CASSIGPSGEETQYF TGTGCCAGTAGTATAGGCCCTAGCGGGGAAGAGACCCAGTACTTC 15 TRBJ2-5 TRBD2 once TRBV19
CASSQDGSGGADTQYF TGCGCCAGCAGCCAAGATGGGAGCGGGGGGGCAGATACGCAGTATTTT 16 TRBJ2-3 TRBD2 . TRBV4-1
CASSQGGRGPNSPLHF TGTGCCAGCAGCCAAGGGGGCAGAGGACCGAACTCACCCCTCCACTTT 16 TRBJ1-6 . few TRBV4-2
CASRPYSIRESRFF TGTGCCAGCAGACCATATTCGATCAGGGAATCCCGGTTCTTC 14 TRBJ2-1 . . TRBV6-4
CATSRDVAAGQETQYF TGTGCCACCAGCAGAGATGTAGCTGCAGGGCAAGAGACCCAGTACTTC 16 TRBJ2-5 . . TRBV15
CASSSRTSGYNEQFF TGCGCCAGCAGCAGCCGGACTAGCGGCTACAATGAGCAGTTCTTC 15 TRBJ2-1 TRBD2 . TRBV4-1
CASSLVGGRAKDYGYTF TGCGCCAGCAGCTTGGTAGGTGGGAGGGCCAAAGACTATGGCTACACCTTC 17 TRBJ1-2 . . TRBV5-1